This T cell receptor beta chain was sequenced for a study of CD8 T cell repertoires and HIV-1 epitope variants. Study at large: Separate wells received one of Twenty-five Gag or Nef variant peptides. Tested: three Gag epitope families, Nef HW9 and YT9.

Survey-depth immunoSEQ sequencing covered TCR beta CDR3 regions. Repertoires were generated with immunoSEQ multiplex PCR, while TCRdb's copy carries only in-frame clones and drops some. The sample holds roughly 5,000 clones, approximately 70% seen once. Study-level results: Of nine antigen-specific beta clonotypes, 6 or 7 appeared to cross-react with escape variants.

By frequency in the sample, this clone is hyperexpanded. Its antigen remains unidentified. This CDR3 spans 16 amino acids. V was trimmed by 0 bases and J by 4 bases, leaving 15 bases between them. Germline V gene sequence: CDR1 LNHNV, CDR2 YYDKDF (reference sequence). This TCR derives from a male donor with HIV. The chain is built from TRBV15 and TRBJ1-2; a weak D match, TRBD1 (5 bases). The sequenced material came from cultured CD8+ T cells derived from PBMCs. CDR3 in DNA: TGTGCCACCAGCAGAGATCGGGGGACCCAGGTCTATGGCTACACCTTC. This translates into CATSRDRGTQVYGYTF.